Here is one T cell receptor (beta chain) with its context. RNA totalling about 0.45 to 1 ug underwent reverse transcription with random hexamers. An immunoSEQ multiplex PCR amplified TCR beta CDR3 over 54 Vbeta and 13 Jbeta. MiXCR was run by TCRdb on the immunoSEQ multiplex PCR reads, yielding one entry per CDR3 protein. The sample shows 300,000 to 350,000 distinct CDR3 sequences, under 95% of them seen only once. This CDR3 has 15 amino acids. Germline CDR1 reads SGHTA; CDR2 reads FQGTGA. The V gene lost 2 bases and the J gene lost 5 bases, with 14 bases spanning the gap. The multiple sclerosis controls comprised treatment-naive patients whose relapsing-remitting disease was stable or active. This sample was taken from a study of CD8 T cells in Susac syndrome.

V is TRBV7-3 and J is TRBJ2-3; a possible D gene is TRBD2 (6 bases). This TCR derives from a human donor with multiple sclerosis. Sequenced material: CD4+ T cells from PBMCs. The CDR3 sequence is CASSLGGGSRDTQYF. The CDR3 coding sequence is TGTGCCAGCAGCTTAGGTGGAGGGAGTCGAGATACGCAGTATTTT.